These 10 T cell receptor beta chains share one sample of origin, sequenced in a study of blood T cells in healthy people across ages. Next came a second PCR, run for roughly 7 to 12 cycles, which used a sample-barcoded 5' primer along with a J-beta primer mix. TCRdb used MiXCR to reprocess the 5' RACE reads, holding one entry per CDR3 protein. The sample has about 1.5 million distinct CDR3 sequences; roughly 43% are singletons. Sequences were obtained from blood. These receptors came from a woman aged 18-29 years in good health.

This clonotype has just a few counts. The chain carries TRBV6-6 and TRBJ2-2; 11 nucleotides align to TRBD2. V trimming: 4 bases; J trimming: 7 bases; junction bases outside the gene matches: 5. There are 15 residues in the CDR3. Germline assignment: CDR1 MNHNY and CDR2 SVGAGI (reference sequence). CDR3 nucleotide sequence: TGTGCCAGCAGTTCTACTAGCGGGAGCTTCGGGGAGCTGTTTTTT. Its translation is CASSSTSGSFGELFF.

This chain joins TRBV10-1 and TRBJ2-5, with 8 bases matching TRBD2. The CDR3 has 15 amino acids. V lost 3 bases to trimming and J lost 11 bases; unmatched junction nucleotides: 14. Per the germline V gene, CDR1 is WNHNN and CDR2 is SYGVQD (reference sequence). Here the CDR3 DNA reads TGCGCCAGCAGTGAATCCAGCGGGGGTTACAATGAGCAGTACTTC. It codes for CASSESSGGYNEQYF.

The CDR3 DNA reads as TGCAGTGCTAGGGCCGGGACCCACAATGAGCAGTACTTC. It translates to CSARAGTHNEQYF. The chain is built from TRBV20-1 and TRBJ2-7; perhaps D is TRBD1 or TRBD2 (5 bases each). V lost 3 bases and J 7 bases, leaving 16 bases between the germline ends. The CDR3 has 13 amino acids. Germline assignment: CDR1 DFQATT and CDR2 SNEGSKA (reference sequence).

The sample holds one count of this clonotype. V usage is TRBV20-1 and J usage is TRBJ2-1, with unresolved D. The assigned J gene may be wrong: the sequence end matches TRBJ2-7 better. Germline V gene lookup returns CDR1 DFQATT and CDR2 SNEGSKA (reference sequence). The length of the CDR3 is 14 residues. In DNA, the CDR3 is TGCAGTGGAAAGATTCTCGGCTCCTACAATGAGCAGTACTTC. The encoded protein is CSGKILGSYNEQYF.

A few counts support this clonotype. The chain has TRBV3-1 and TRBJ2-1; 10 nucleotides match TRBD2. With 4 bases clipped from V and 6 bases from J, the junction kept 6 bases outside the gene matches. The CDR3 length is 15 residues. Germline assignment: CDR1 LGHDT and CDR2 YNNKEL (reference sequence). The CDR3 region has the DNA TGTGCCAGCAGCCGAGCGGGAGGGGGGACCAATGAGCAGTTCTTC. It yields the protein CASSRAGGGTNEQFF.

CDR3 protein: CASSQELAVVHEQFF. CDR3 DNA sequence: TGCGCCAGCAGCCAAGAATTAGCGGTGGTCCATGAGCAGTTCTTC. The J gene is TRBJ2-1, the V gene TRBV4-3, with D perhaps matching TRBD2 (6 bases). V lost 0 bases, J lost 8 bases, and 14 bases lay in between. The germline CDR1 and CDR2 sequences are LGHNA and YSLEER. The CDR3 loop spans 15 amino acids.

V and J are TRBV29-1 and TRBJ2-7; 7 bases match TRBD2. CDR1 SQVTM and CDR2 ANQGSEA come from the germline V gene. The CDR3 sequence is 13 residues long. Losses at the gene ends were 4 bases for V and 2 bases for J; bases not matched to a gene: 5. The DNA for the CDR3 is TGCAGCGTTGCCCGGACTAGTGCCTACGAGCAGTACTTC. It yields the protein CSVARTSAYEQYF.

The rearrangement uses TRBV27 and TRBJ1-1; possible D gene TRBD1, 5 bases. CDR3 length: 15 amino acids. Germline lookup yields CDR1 MNHEY and CDR2 SMNVEV (reference sequence). V lost 4 bases, J lost 4 bases, and 16 bases lay in between. CDR3 in DNA: TGTGCCAGCAGTTCCGGGACCGGGGCGAGCACTGAAGCTTTCTTT. It yields the protein CASSSGTGASTEAFF.

This clonotype has a count of ten or more. The rearrangement joins TRBV28 to TRBJ2-7; perhaps TRBD2 as D (6 bases). Trimming took 5 bases from V and 0 from J, leaving 8 bases between them. This CDR3 contains 13 residues. CDR1 and CDR2 from the germline V gene are MDHEN and SYDVKM. The CDR3, as DNA: TGTGCCAGCAGTGGGACTCTCTCCTACGAGCAGTACTTC. Its protein product is CASSGTLSYEQYF.

Of note for this clonotype: An end of the junction does not agree with germline; a read error may underlie this. This chain links TRBV6-5 with TRBJ2-3, with D maybe TRBD1 (5 bases). Germline V gene lookup returns CDR1 MNHEY and CDR2 SVGAGI. CDR3 size: 14 residues. The CDR3 region has the DNA TGTGCCAGCAGTTACACCTCAGGGTCAGAGACGCAGTATTTT. This codes for CASSYTSGSETQYF.